These T cell receptor beta chains were read from a single sample in a study of T cell responses to AZD1222 COVID-19 vaccine. Measured with immunoSEQ multiplex PCR; TCRdb has only the in-frame clones, and not every one. The top ten clones hold 1.9% of a sample with roughly 180,000 clones, around 90% of them seen once. The specimen was peripheral blood, collected on day 0 of AZD1222 vaccination. The receptors here all came from an adult in good health. Both conserved end residues are part of each CDR3. D genes are given only for firm matches. The size field is filled for only some rows; it gives once, few, many or a size class.

abundance: -
j_gene: TRBJ1-5
d_gene: -
v_gene: TRBV3-1/TRBV3-2
CDR3aa: CASSQGTQGNQPQHF
CDR3nt: TGTGCCAGCAGCCAGGGTACACAGGGCAATCAGCCCCAGCATTTT

abundance: -
j_gene: TRBJ2-1
d_gene: -
v_gene: TRBV19
CDR3aa: CASRTDYNEQFF
CDR3nt: TGTGCCAGTAGGACAGACTACAATGAGCAGTTCTTC

abundance: once
j_gene: TRBJ2-6
d_gene: -
v_gene: TRBV30
CDR3aa: CAWAPYSSGANVLTF
CDR3nt: TGTGCCTGGGCCCCATATAGCTCTGGGGCCAACGTCCTGACTTTC

abundance: -
j_gene: TRBJ1-1
d_gene: -
v_gene: TRBV5-1
CDR3aa: CASSPGTLNTEAFF
CDR3nt: TGCGCCAGCAGCCCCGGGACCCTGAACACTGAAGCTTTCTTT

abundance: -
j_gene: TRBJ2-2
d_gene: TRBD2
v_gene: TRBV30
CDR3aa: CAWRHPLATGELFF
CDR3nt: TGTGCCTGGAGGCATCCACTAGCGACCGGGGAGCTGTTTTTT

abundance: -
j_gene: TRBJ1-6
d_gene: -
v_gene: TRBV7-2
CDR3aa: CASSLKFGNSRNSPLHF
CDR3nt: TGTGCCAGCAGCTTAAAGTTTGGTAATTCTAGGAATTCACCCCTCCACTTT

abundance: -
j_gene: TRBJ1-5
d_gene: -
v_gene: TRBV28
CDR3aa: CASSIRTVSNQPQHF
CDR3nt: TGTGCCAGCAGTATACGGACAGTTAGCAATCAGCCCCAGCATTTT

abundance: few
j_gene: TRBJ1-5
d_gene: TRBD1
v_gene: TRBV6-5
CDR3aa: CASRRRQGRNQPQHF
CDR3nt: TGTGCCAGCAGAAGAAGACAGGGAAGGAATCAGCCCCAGCATTTT

abundance: -
j_gene: TRBJ1-6
d_gene: -
v_gene: TRBV2
CDR3aa: CASITTAGGTLHF
CDR3nt: TGTGCCAGCATCACGACCGCTGGGGGCACCCTCCACTTT

abundance: -
j_gene: TRBJ2-7
d_gene: -
v_gene: TRBV3-1/TRBV3-2
CDR3aa: CASSQGLAYEQYF
CDR3nt: TGTGCCAGCAGCCAGGGACTTGCCTACGAGCAGTACTTC

abundance: -
j_gene: TRBJ2-4
d_gene: TRBD1
v_gene: TRBV28
CDR3aa: CASSPGQGVPLAKNIQYF
CDR3nt: TGTGCCAGCAGTCCGGGACAGGGAGTACCACTAGCCAAAAACATTCAGTACTTC

abundance: -
j_gene: TRBJ1-3
d_gene: -
v_gene: TRBV9
CDR3aa: CASSVGNPNTIYF
CDR3nt: TGTGCCAGCAGCGTGGGGAACCCGAACACCATATATTTT

abundance: -
j_gene: TRBJ1-1
d_gene: TRBD1
v_gene: TRBV5-1
CDR3aa: CASSKGQGTGTEAFF
CDR3nt: TGCGCCAGCAGCAAAGGACAGGGGACGGGCACTGAAGCTTTCTTT

abundance: once
j_gene: TRBJ2-1
d_gene: -
v_gene: TRBV6-6
CDR3aa: CASSPGRTDYNEQFF
CDR3nt: TGTGCCAGCAGTCCGGGACGGACGGATTACAATGAGCAGTTCTTC

abundance: once
j_gene: TRBJ1-1
d_gene: -
v_gene: TRBV28
CDR3aa: CASSLRRRGGGSTEAFF
CDR3nt: TGTGCCAGCAGTTTAAGGAGGAGGGGAGGGGGGAGCACTGAAGCTTTCTTT

abundance: once
j_gene: TRBJ2-7
d_gene: TRBD1
v_gene: TRBV27
CDR3aa: CASSFGTGNLYEQYF
CDR3nt: TGTGCCAGCAGTTTCGGGACAGGGAACCTCTACGAGCAGTACTTC

abundance: -
j_gene: TRBJ1-5
d_gene: TRBD1
v_gene: TRBV24-1
CDR3aa: CATSDSRGAGNQPQHF
CDR3nt: TGTGCCACCAGTGATAGCAGGGGGGCGGGCAATCAGCCCCAGCATTTT

abundance: -
j_gene: TRBJ1-1
d_gene: -
v_gene: TRBV30
CDR3aa: CASQRGGGTEAFF
CDR3nt: TGTGCCTCCCAGCGGGGAGGGGGCACTGAAGCTTTCTTT

abundance: -
j_gene: TRBJ1-1
d_gene: TRBD1
v_gene: TRBV10-3
CDR3aa: CAISDPTGEARGDTEAFF
CDR3nt: TGTGCCATCAGTGACCCGACAGGGGAAGCGAGGGGGGACACTGAAGCTTTCTTT

abundance: -
j_gene: TRBJ2-7
d_gene: -
v_gene: TRBV19
CDR3aa: CASGDFYEQYF
CDR3nt: TGTGCCAGTGGGGACTTTTACGAGCAGTACTTC

abundance: -
j_gene: TRBJ2-1
d_gene: TRBD1
v_gene: TRBV27
CDR3aa: CASADGSGGNEQFF
CDR3nt: TGTGCCAGCGCTGACGGGTCAGGGGGCAATGAGCAGTTCTTC

abundance: -
j_gene: TRBJ1-1
d_gene: -
v_gene: TRBV4-3
CDR3aa: CASSQLKGGYTEAFF
CDR3nt: TGCGCCAGCAGCCAGTTAAAGGGGGGGTACACTGAAGCTTTCTTT

abundance: -
j_gene: TRBJ2-7
d_gene: -
v_gene: TRBV7-2
CDR3aa: CASSLRLLYEQYF
CDR3nt: TGTGCCAGCAGCTTAAGGCTACTCTACGAGCAGTACTTC

abundance: -
j_gene: TRBJ2-1
d_gene: TRBD2
v_gene: TRBV6-4
CDR3aa: CASSEGGLAGNNEQFF
CDR3nt: TGTGCCAGCAGTGAAGGGGGGCTAGCGGGGAACAATGAGCAGTTCTTC

abundance: -
j_gene: TRBJ2-4
d_gene: -
v_gene: TRBV5-4
CDR3aa: CASSLPGTSGPIQYF
CDR3nt: TGTGCCAGCAGCCTCCCCGGGACCTCAGGGCCCATTCAGTACTTC

abundance: -
j_gene: TRBJ2-7
d_gene: -
v_gene: TRBV19
CDR3aa: CASSFAGGPGTVYEQYF
CDR3nt: TGTGCCAGTAGTTTTGCCGGAGGGCCCGGGACTGTCTACGAGCAGTACTTC

abundance: -
j_gene: TRBJ2-3
d_gene: -
v_gene: TRBV5-1
CDR3aa: CASSADWSTDTQYF
CDR3nt: TGCGCCAGCAGCGCGGACTGGTCCACAGATACGCAGTATTTT

abundance: -
j_gene: TRBJ2-1
d_gene: TRBD2
v_gene: TRBV9
CDR3aa: CASSAGTSDFREQFF
CDR3nt: TGTGCCAGCAGCGCGGGGACTAGCGACTTCAGGGAGCAGTTCTTC

abundance: -
j_gene: TRBJ2-1
d_gene: -
v_gene: TRBV6-5
CDR3aa: CASTARSSYNEQFF
CDR3nt: TGTGCCAGCACGGCGCGAAGCTCCTACAATGAGCAGTTCTTC

abundance: -
j_gene: TRBJ2-1
d_gene: TRBD1
v_gene: TRBV24-1
CDR3aa: CATSDHAQGANNEQFF
CDR3nt: TGTGCCACCAGTGACCACGCCCAGGGGGCTAACAATGAGCAGTTCTTC

abundance: once
j_gene: TRBJ2-7
d_gene: -
v_gene: TRBV19
CDR3aa: CASSIGQGAYEQYF
CDR3nt: TGTGCCAGTAGTATAGGGCAGGGAGCCTACGAGCAGTACTTC

abundance: -
j_gene: TRBJ1-1
d_gene: -
v_gene: TRBV9
CDR3aa: CTSRDGGGTEAFF
CDR3nt: TGCACCTCCCGAGACGGCGGGGGCACTGAAGCTTTCTTT

abundance: -
j_gene: TRBJ2-7
d_gene: -
v_gene: TRBV7-2
CDR3aa: CASSFEGGRGEQYF
CDR3nt: TGTGCCAGCAGCTTTGAGGGAGGTAGGGGCGAGCAGTACTTC

abundance: -
j_gene: TRBJ2-2
d_gene: -
v_gene: TRBV4-3
CDR3aa: CASSQDSRQPLDTGELFF
CDR3nt: TGCGCCAGTAGCCAAGATTCGAGACAACCCCTCGACACCGGGGAGCTGTTTTTT

abundance: -
j_gene: TRBJ2-7
d_gene: -
v_gene: TRBV3-1/TRBV3-2
CDR3aa: CASSQDIAGIPYEQYF
CDR3nt: TGTGCCAGCAGCCAAGATATTGCGGGGATCCCCTACGAGCAGTACTTC

abundance: -
j_gene: TRBJ1-1
d_gene: -
v_gene: TRBV27
CDR3aa: CASSSRQRNTEAFF
CDR3nt: TGTGCCAGCAGTTCTAGACAGAGGAACACTGAAGCTTTCTTT

abundance: -
j_gene: TRBJ2-7
d_gene: -
v_gene: TRBV6-2/TRBV6-3
CDR3aa: CASSPNRDRKYF
CDR3nt: TGTGCCAGCAGTCCCAACCGGGACCGCAAGTACTTC

abundance: -
j_gene: TRBJ1-5
d_gene: TRBD1
v_gene: TRBV27
CDR3aa: CASRQRGTGPQPQHF
CDR3nt: TGTGCCAGCAGACAACGCGGGACAGGGCCTCAGCCCCAGCATTTT

abundance: few
j_gene: TRBJ2-3
d_gene: -
v_gene: TRBV12-3/TRBV12-4
CDR3aa: CASSFADTQYF
CDR3nt: TGTGCCAGCAGTTTTGCAGATACGCAGTATTTT

abundance: -
j_gene: TRBJ2-7
d_gene: TRBD2
v_gene: TRBV6-5
CDR3aa: CASSSAMTSGVYEQYF
CDR3nt: TGTGCCAGCAGTTCCGCAATGACTAGCGGGGTCTACGAGCAGTACTTC

abundance: -
j_gene: TRBJ2-7
d_gene: -
v_gene: TRBV9
CDR3aa: CASSGSLSYEQYF
CDR3nt: TGTGCCAGCAGCGGGAGCCTCTCCTACGAGCAGTACTTC

abundance: -
j_gene: TRBJ2-7
d_gene: TRBD2
v_gene: TRBV29-1
CDR3aa: CSARGGRTYEQYF
CDR3nt: TGCAGCGCCCGGGGAGGGAGAACCTACGAGCAGTACTTC

abundance: -
j_gene: TRBJ2-7
d_gene: -
v_gene: TRBV28
CDR3aa: CASSFPRFYEQYF
CDR3nt: TGTGCCAGCAGTTTTCCACGCTTCTACGAGCAGTACTTC

abundance: -
j_gene: TRBJ1-2
d_gene: -
v_gene: TRBV5-1
CDR3aa: CASSLGYRTKSPNGYTF
CDR3nt: TGCGCCAGCAGCTTGGGTTATAGGACAAAAAGCCCCAATGGCTACACCTTC

abundance: -
j_gene: TRBJ1-1
d_gene: -
v_gene: TRBV28
CDR3aa: CASSPNTEAFF
CDR3nt: TGTGCCAGCAGTCCGAACACTGAAGCTTTCTTT

abundance: few
j_gene: TRBJ1-2
d_gene: -
v_gene: TRBV27
CDR3aa: CASSAATTWGYTF
CDR3nt: TGTGCCAGCAGTGCGGCGACAACCTGGGGCTACACCTTC

abundance: -
j_gene: TRBJ2-5
d_gene: TRBD2
v_gene: TRBV5-1
CDR3aa: CASSLRLSGGQETQYF
CDR3nt: TGCGCCAGCAGCTTACGACTTTCCGGGGGGCAAGAGACCCAGTACTTC

abundance: once
j_gene: TRBJ1-1
d_gene: -
v_gene: TRBV11-2
CDR3aa: CASSLDTEAFF
CDR3nt: TGTGCCAGCAGCTTGGACACTGAAGCTTTCTTT

abundance: -
j_gene: TRBJ2-1
d_gene: TRBD2
v_gene: TRBV4-1
CDR3aa: CASSHLTSGRNEQFF
CDR3nt: TGCGCCAGCAGCCATCTGACTAGCGGGAGGAATGAGCAGTTCTTC

abundance: -
j_gene: TRBJ2-7
d_gene: TRBD2
v_gene: TRBV5-4
CDR3aa: CASSRGLVHEQYF
CDR3nt: TGTGCCAGCAGCCGGGGACTAGTTCACGAGCAGTACTTC